The text below deals with one T cell receptor (beta chain). This sample is part of a study of blood T cell repertoires in COVID-19. Clinical histories supplied by participants themselves formed the basis of cohort assignment. Recovered status applied to Cohort 3 donors who had two consecutive negative PCRs. It also applied to those with clearance or with symptom resolution. From germline, CDR1 is WSHSY and CDR2 SAAADI. J was trimmed by 6 bases and V by 8 bases; bases with no gene match: 4. This CDR3 contains 12 residues. Sequencing used immunoSEQ multiplex PCR; TCRdb keeps in-frame clones, though not all of them. The sample includes approximately 490,000 clones, roughly nine tenths of them seen just once.

Material for sequencing was PBMCs or T cells enriched from blood (not recorded which). The clonotype was recovered from a woman aged 60-70 years who had recovered from COVID-19. The V call is TRBV10-2, the J call TRBJ2-4; 7 bases align to TRBD1. The CDR3 sequence: CASGRQGNIQYF. The CDR3 nucleotides are TGCGCCAGCGGCCGACAGGGAAACATTCAGTACTTC.